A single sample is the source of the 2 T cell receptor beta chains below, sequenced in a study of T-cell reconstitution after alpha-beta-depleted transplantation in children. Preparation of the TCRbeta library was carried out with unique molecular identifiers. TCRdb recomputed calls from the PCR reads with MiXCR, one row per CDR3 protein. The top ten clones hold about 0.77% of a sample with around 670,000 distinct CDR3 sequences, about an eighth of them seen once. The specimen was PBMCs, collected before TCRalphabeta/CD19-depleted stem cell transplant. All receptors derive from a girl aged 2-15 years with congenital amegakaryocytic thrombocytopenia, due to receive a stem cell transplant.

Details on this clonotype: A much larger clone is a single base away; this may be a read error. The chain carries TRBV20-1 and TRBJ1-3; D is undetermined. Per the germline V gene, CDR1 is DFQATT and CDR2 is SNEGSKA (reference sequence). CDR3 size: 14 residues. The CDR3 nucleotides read TGCAGTGCCCGGGGAGGGAAGGAAGGAAACACCATATCTTTT. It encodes CSARGGKEGNTISF.

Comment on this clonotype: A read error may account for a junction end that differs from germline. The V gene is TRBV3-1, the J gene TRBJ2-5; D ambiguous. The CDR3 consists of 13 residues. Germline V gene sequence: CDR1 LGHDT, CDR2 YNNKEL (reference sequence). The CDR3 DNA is TGTGCCAGCAGCCAGGCAACGGATCCGGACGACCACTTC. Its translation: CASSQATDPDDHF.